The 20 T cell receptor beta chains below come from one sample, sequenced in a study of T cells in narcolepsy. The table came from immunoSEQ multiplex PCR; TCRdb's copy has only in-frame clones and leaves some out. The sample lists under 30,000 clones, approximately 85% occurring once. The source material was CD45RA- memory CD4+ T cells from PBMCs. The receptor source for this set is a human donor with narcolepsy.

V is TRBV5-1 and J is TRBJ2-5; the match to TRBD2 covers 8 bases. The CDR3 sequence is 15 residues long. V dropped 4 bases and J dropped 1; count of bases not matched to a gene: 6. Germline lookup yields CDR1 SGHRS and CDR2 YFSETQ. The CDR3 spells CASSRVGGGQETQYF. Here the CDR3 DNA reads TGCGCCAGCAGCCGCGTCGGGGGGGGCCAAGAGACCCAGTACTTC.

The CDR3 nucleotides read TGCGCCAGTCTTTTAGGCGCGGGAGGACGTACAGATACGCAGTATTTT. It encodes CASLLGAGGRTDTQYF. This chain joins TRBV5-1 and TRBJ2-3; TRBD2 agrees at 8 bases. This CDR3 contains 16 residues. The junction had 14 bases not matched to a gene; V was cut back by 8 bases and J by 3 bases. CDR1 and CDR2 (germline): SGHRS, YFSETQ.

This chain's CDR3 is CASSPDRYEQFF. Here the CDR3 DNA reads TGTGCCAGCAGCCCAGACAGATATGAGCAGTTCTTC. V usage is TRBV7-2 and J usage is TRBJ2-1; D might be TRBD1 (5 bases). Trimming took off 5 bases at V and 8 bases at J, with 10 bases between the two ends. CDR1 SGHTA and CDR2 FQGNSA come from the germline V gene. The CDR3 extends over 12 amino acids.

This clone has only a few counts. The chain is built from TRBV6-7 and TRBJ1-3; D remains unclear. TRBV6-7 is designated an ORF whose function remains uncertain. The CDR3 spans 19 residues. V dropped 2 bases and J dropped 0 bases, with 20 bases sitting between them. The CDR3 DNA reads TGTGCCAGCAGTTACAGGGATGAGGGCCACTCTTTCTCTGGAAACACCATATATTTT. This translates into CASSYRDEGHSFSGNTIYF.

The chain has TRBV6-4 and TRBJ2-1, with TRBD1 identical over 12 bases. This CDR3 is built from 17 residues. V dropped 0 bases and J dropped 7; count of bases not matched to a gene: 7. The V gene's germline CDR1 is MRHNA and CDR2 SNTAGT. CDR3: CASSDSFRDRGRNEQFF. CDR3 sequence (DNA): TGTGCCAGCAGTGACTCATTTAGGGACAGGGGGCGGAATGAGCAGTTCTTC.

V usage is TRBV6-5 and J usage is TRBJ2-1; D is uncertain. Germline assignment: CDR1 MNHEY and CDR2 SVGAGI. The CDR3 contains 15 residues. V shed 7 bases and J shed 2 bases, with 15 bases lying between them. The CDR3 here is CASKLTGLPYNEQFF. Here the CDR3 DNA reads TGTGCCAGCAAACTTACTGGGCTCCCCTACAATGAGCAGTTCTTC.

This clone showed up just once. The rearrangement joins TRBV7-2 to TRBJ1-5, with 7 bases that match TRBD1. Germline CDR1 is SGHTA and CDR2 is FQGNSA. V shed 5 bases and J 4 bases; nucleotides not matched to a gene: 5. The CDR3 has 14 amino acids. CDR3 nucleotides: TGTGCCAGCAGCACGACAGGGTTTAATCAGCCCCAGCATTTT. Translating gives CASSTTGFNQPQHF.

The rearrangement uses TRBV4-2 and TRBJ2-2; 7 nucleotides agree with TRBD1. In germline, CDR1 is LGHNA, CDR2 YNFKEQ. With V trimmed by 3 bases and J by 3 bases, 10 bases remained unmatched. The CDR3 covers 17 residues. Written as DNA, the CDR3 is TGTGCCAGCAGCCACGATCGGGACAGCCTAGACACCGGGGAGCTGTTTTTT. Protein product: CASSHDRDSLDTGELFF.

For the CDR3, the DNA is TGTGCAAGTCGCTTACCAGGACAGGGGGATATACAGGGCGGCTACACCTTC. As protein: CASRLPGQGDIQGGYTF. The V and J genes are TRBV12-2 and TRBJ1-2; the tabulated D call, TRBD1, remains unverified against the DNA. TRBV12-2 is a recognized pseudogene. This CDR3 has 17 residues.

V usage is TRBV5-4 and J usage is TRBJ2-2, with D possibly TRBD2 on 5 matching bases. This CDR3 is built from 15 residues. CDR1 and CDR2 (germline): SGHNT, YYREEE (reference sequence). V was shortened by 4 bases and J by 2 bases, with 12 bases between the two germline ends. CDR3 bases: TGTGCCAGCAGCCGAAGCGGATTAAACACCGGGGAGCTGTTTTTT. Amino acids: CASSRSGLNTGELFF.

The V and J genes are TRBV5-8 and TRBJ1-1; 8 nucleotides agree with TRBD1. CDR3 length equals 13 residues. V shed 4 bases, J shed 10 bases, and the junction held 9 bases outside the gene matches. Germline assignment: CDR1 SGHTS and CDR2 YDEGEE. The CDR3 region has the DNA TGTGCCAGCAGCCCGGGGGACAGGCTGGGAGCTTTCTTT. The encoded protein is CASSPGDRLGAFF.

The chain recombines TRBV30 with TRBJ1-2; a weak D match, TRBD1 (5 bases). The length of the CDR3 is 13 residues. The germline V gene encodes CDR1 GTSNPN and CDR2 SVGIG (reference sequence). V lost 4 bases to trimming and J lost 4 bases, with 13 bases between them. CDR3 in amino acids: CAWTRGDAYGYTF. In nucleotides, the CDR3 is TGTGCCTGGACCCGGGGGGACGCCTATGGCTACACCTTC.

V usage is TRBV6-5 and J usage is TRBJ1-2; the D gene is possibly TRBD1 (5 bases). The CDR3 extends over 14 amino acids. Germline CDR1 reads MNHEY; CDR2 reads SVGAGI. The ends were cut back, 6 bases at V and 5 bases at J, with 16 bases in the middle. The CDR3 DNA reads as TGTGCCAGCAGCCGCGACAGCCAAGAGTATGGCTACACCTTC. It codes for CASSRDSQEYGYTF.

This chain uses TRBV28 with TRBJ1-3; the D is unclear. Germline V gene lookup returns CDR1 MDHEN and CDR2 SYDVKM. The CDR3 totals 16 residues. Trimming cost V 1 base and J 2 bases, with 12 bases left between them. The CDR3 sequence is CASSLLSLPAGNTIYF. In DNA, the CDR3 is TGTGCCAGCAGTTTATTATCCCTTCCTGCTGGAAACACCATATATTTT.

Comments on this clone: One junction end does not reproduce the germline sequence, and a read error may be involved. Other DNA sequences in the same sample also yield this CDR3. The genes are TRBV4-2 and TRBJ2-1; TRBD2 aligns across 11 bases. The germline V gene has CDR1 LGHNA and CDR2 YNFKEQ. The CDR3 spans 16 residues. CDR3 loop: CASSQEELAGVNEQFF. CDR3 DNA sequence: TGTGCCAGTAGCCAAGAGGAACTAGCGGGAGTAAATGAGCAGTTCTTC.

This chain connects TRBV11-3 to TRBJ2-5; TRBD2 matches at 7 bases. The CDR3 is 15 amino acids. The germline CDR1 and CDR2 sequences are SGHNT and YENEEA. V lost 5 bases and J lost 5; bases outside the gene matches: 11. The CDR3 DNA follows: TGTGCCAGCAGCCTGGGGGGGGGAGATTACGAGACCCAGTACTTC. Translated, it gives CASSLGGGDYETQYF.

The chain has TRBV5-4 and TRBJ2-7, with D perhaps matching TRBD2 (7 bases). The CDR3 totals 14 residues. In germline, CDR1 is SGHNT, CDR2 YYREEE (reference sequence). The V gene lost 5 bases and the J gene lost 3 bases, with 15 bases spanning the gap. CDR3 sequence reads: CASSGGGRNYEQYF. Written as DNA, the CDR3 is TGTGCCAGCAGTGGGGGCGGGAGAAACTACGAGCAGTACTTC.

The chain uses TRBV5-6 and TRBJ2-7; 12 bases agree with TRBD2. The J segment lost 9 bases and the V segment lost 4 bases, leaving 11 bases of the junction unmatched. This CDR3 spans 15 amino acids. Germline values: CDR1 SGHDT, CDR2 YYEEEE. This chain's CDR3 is CASSPGLAGELGQYF. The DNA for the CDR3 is TGTGCCAGCAGCCCGGGACTAGCGGGTGAACTCGGGCAGTACTTC. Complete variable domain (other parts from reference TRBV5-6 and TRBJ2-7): DAGVTQSPTHLIKTRGQQVTLRCSPKSGHDTVSWYQQALGQGPQFIFQYYEEEERQRGNFPDRFSGHQFPNYSSELNVNALLLGDSALYLCASSPGLAGELGQYFGPGTRLTVT.

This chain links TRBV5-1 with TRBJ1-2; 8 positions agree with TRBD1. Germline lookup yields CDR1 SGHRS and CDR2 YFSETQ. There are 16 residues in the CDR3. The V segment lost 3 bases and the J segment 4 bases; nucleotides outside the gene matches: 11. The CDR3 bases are TGCGCCAGCAGCTCCCAGGGGGCATCAGGTGGCTATGGCTACACCTTC. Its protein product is CASSSQGASGGYGYTF. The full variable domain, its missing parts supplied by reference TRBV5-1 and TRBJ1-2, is KAGVTQTPRYLIKTRGQQVTLSCSPISGHRSVSWYQQTPGQGLQFLFEYFSETQRNKGNFPGRFSGRQFSNSRSEMNVSTLELGDSALYLCASSSQGASGGYGYTFGSGTRLTVV.

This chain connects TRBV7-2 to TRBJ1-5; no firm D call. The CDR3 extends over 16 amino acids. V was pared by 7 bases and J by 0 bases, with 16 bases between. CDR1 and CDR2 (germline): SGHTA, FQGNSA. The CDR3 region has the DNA TGTGCCAGCAAAACAAACAGTGGTCTTAGCAATCAGCCCCAGCATTTT. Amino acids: CASKTNSGLSNQPQHF.